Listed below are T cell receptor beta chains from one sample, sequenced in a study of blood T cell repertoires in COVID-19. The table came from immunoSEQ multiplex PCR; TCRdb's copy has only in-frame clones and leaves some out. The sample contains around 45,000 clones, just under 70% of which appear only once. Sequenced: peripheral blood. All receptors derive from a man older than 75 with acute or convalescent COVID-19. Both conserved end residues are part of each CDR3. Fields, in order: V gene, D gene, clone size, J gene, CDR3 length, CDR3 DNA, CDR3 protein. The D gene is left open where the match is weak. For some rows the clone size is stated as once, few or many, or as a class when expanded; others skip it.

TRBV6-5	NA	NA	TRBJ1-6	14	TGTGCCAGCAGGTGGGGAGCGTATAATTCACCCCTCCACTTT	CASRWGAYNSPLHF
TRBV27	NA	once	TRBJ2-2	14	TGTGCCAGCAGCCTGACAGGGAACACCGGGGAGCTGTTTTTT	CASSLTGNTGELFF
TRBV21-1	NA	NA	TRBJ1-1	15	TGTGCCAGCAGCGCGTCGACAGGGGGAGGGACTGAAGCTTTCTTT	CASSASTGGGTEAFF
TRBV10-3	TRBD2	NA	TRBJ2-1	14	TGTGCCATCAGTGACCGGCAACTAGCGGGAGGGCGATTCTTC	CAISDRQLAGGRFF
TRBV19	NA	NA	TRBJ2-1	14	TGTGCCAGTAGTATAGTCCACAGAGACAATGAGCAGTTCTTC	CASSIVHRDNEQFF
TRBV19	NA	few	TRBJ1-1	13	TGTGCCAGCAAACCCCCCCAGGCCACTGAAGCTTTCTTT	CASKPPQATEAFF
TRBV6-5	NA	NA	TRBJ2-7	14	TGTGCCAGCAGTCCCGAGGAGGGGACGTACGAGCAGTACTTC	CASSPEEGTYEQYF
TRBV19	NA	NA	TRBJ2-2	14	TGTGCCAGTAGTATAGCTGAGTTTTCCGGGGAGCTGTTTTTT	CASSIAEFSGELFF
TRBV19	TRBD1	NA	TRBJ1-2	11	TGTGCCAGTAGTAAACAGGGGGCGCTTACCTTC	CASSKQGALTF
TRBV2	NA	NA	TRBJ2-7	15	TGTGCCAGTCTTTTTGGGCACTCACCCCCTCTCGAGCAGTACTTC	CASLFGHSPPLEQYF
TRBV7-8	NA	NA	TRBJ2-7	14	TGTGCCAGCAGCTTCTCCCGACACTCCTACGAGCAGTACTTC	CASSFSRHSYEQYF
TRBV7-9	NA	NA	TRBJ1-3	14	TGTGCCAGCAGCTCGAGGTACTCTGGAAACACCATATATTTT	CASSSRYSGNTIYF
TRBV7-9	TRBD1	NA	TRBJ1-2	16	TGTGCCAGCAGCTTAGGAAGGGACAGGGGGGCCCGTGGCTACACCTTC	CASSLGRDRGARGYTF
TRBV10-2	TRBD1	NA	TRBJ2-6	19	TGCGCCAGCAGTGAGCAGACGGACAGGGGGGGATCTGGGGCCAACGTCCTGACTTTC	CASSEQTDRGGSGANVLTF
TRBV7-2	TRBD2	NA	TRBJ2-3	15	TGTGCCAGCAGCTTAGTAGCGGGGGTCACAGATACGCAGTATTTT	CASSLVAGVTDTQYF
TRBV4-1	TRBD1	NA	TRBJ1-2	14	TGCGCCAGCAGCCACTCGGGACAGAACTATGGCTACACCTTC	CASSHSGQNYGYTF
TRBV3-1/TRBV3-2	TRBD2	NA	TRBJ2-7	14	TGTGCCAGCAGCCAAACGGGAGGGCACAACGAGCAGTACTTC	CASSQTGGHNEQYF
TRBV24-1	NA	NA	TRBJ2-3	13	TGTGCCACCAGTGACGAGGACACAGATACGCAGTATTTT	CATSDEDTDTQYF
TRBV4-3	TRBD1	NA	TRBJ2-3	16	TGCGCCAGCAGCCAAGACCCGGACAGGGGAGCAGATACGCAGTATTTT	CASSQDPDRGADTQYF
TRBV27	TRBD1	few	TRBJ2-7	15	TGTGCCAGCAGTTCGCGTTGGACAGGGTCCTACGAGCAGTACTTC	CASSSRWTGSYEQYF
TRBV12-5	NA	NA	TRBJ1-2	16	TGTGCTAGTGGTACAAAATACCCGACAGCGAACTATGGCTACACCTTC	CASGTKYPTANYGYTF
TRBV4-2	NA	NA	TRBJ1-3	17	TGTGCCAGCAGCCAAGCACACCAGGAGACAGTAGGAAACACCATATATTTT	CASSQAHQETVGNTIYF
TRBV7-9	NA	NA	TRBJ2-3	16	TGTGCCAGCAGCTTAGGGGCGCATTCTAGCACAGATACGCAGTATTTT	CASSLGAHSSTDTQYF
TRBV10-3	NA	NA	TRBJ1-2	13	TGTGCCATCAGTGAGTCGTGGAGGGATGGCTACACCTTC	CAISESWRDGYTF
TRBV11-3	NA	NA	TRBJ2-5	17	TGTGCCAGCAGCACGACATGGGCTAGCACAGCCTCGGAGACCCAGTACTTC	CASSTTWASTASETQYF
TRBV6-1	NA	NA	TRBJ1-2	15	TGTGCCAGCAGTGAAGCGCCTCAGGTTTCCGGTGGCTACACCTTC	CASSEAPQVSGGYTF
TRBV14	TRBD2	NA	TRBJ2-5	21	TGTGCCAGCAGCCCTATTACCGGGACTAGCGGATCACACTACAACCAAGAGACCCAGTACTTC	CASSPITGTSGSHYNQETQYF
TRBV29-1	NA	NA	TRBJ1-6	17	TGCAGCGACACAGTTGGGGAGATCGTGTCCTATAATTCACCCCTCCACTTT	CSDTVGEIVSYNSPLHF
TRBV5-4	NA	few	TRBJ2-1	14	TGTGCCAGCAGCTTGACTAACCAATACAATGAGCAGTTCTTC	CASSLTNQYNEQFF
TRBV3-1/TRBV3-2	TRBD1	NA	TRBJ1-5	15	TGTGCCAGCAGCCAAGATGGACAGGCCATGATGCCCCAGCATTTT	CASSQDGQAMMPQHF
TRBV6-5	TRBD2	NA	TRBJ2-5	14	TGTGCCAGCAGTTCTAGCGGGAGAAGAGAGACCCAGTACTTC	CASSSSGRRETQYF
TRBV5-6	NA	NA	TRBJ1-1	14	TGTGCCAGCAAAAAGCAACAGACCGGCACTGAAGCTTTCTTT	CASKKQQTGTEAFF
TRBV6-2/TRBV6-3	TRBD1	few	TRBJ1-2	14	TGTGCCAGCAGTTACCTACAGGGGCCCTATGGCTACACCTTC	CASSYLQGPYGYTF
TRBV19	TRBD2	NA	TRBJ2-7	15	TGTGCCAGTAGTATAGGTCTAGCGGTGGGGACCGAGCAGTACTTC	CASSIGLAVGTEQYF
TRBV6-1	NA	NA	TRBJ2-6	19	TGTGCCAGCAGCGAAGGGGAGGGACAGGTTTATTCTGGGGCCAACGTCCTGACTTTC	CASSEGEGQVYSGANVLTF
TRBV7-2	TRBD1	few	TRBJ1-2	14	TGTGCCAGCAGCGCGGGACAGGGATCCGGTGGCTACACCTTC	CASSAGQGSGGYTF
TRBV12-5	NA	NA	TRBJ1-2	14	TGTGCTAGTGGGTCCCCTGGGCAGTATAATGGCTACACCTTC	CASGSPGQYNGYTF
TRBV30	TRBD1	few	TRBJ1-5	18	TGTGCCTGGAGCGTCGACAGGACAGGCGGTTATAGCAATCAGCCCCAGCATTTT	CAWSVDRTGGYSNQPQHF
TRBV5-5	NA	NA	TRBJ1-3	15	TGTGCCAGCAGCGGGGGACTCCCGTCTGGAAACACCATATATTTT	CASSGGLPSGNTIYF
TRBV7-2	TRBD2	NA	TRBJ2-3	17	TGTGCCAGCAGCTTAGTGGCTAGCGGGGGGGCAGGAGATACGCAGTATTTT	CASSLVASGGAGDTQYF
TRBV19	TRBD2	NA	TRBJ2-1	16	TGTGCCAGTAGTATAGCGAGCGGGAGCCCCTACAATGAGCAGTTCTTC	CASSIASGSPYNEQFF
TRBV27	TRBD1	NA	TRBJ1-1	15	TGTGCCAGCAGCTTCCGGACAGGGGGGGAAACTGAAGCTTTCTTT	CASSFRTGGETEAFF
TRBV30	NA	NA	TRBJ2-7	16	TGTGCCTGGAGTGGTTCTAGGGGAGGATTTGACTACGAGCAGTACTTC	CAWSGSRGGFDYEQYF
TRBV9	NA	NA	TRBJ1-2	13	TGTGCCAGCAGCGTAGCTGGGGGGGGCGGCTACACCTTC	CASSVAGGGGYTF
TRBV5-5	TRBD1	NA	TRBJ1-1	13	TGTGCCAGCAGCTTAGGGACAGCCACTGAAGCTTTCTTT	CASSLGTATEAFF
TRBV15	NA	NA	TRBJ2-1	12	TGTGCCACCAGCCGGGGAGACAATGAGCAGTTCTTC	CATSRGDNEQFF
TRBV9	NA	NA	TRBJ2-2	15	TGTGCCAGCAGCGTCGGGCAGGGGGGCACCGGGGAGCTGTTTTTT	CASSVGQGGTGELFF
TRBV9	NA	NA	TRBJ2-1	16	TGTGCCAGCAGCCCACCCCTCCCGAGCTCCTACAATGAGCAGTTCTTC	CASSPPLPSSYNEQFF
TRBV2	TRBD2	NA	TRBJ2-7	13	TGTGCCAGCAGCCCCCAGCGGGGCCCCGAGCAGTACTTC	CASSPQRGPEQYF
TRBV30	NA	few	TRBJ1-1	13	TGTGCCTGGAGTGGACAGACGAACACTGAAGCTTTCTTT	CAWSGQTNTEAFF
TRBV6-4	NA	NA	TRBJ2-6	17	TGTGCCAGCAGTCCCAGGGGGGCCGGCTCTGGGGCCAACGTCCTGACTTTC	CASSPRGAGSGANVLTF
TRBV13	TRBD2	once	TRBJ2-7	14	TGTGCCAGCAGCTTGCCGCGGGGGGCTGGCGAGCAGTACTTC	CASSLPRGAGEQYF
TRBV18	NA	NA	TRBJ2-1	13	TGTGCCAGCTCACCAGTATCTCACAATGAGCAGTTCTTC	CASSPVSHNEQFF
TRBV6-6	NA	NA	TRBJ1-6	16	TGTGCCAGCAGTTACCCCAGGGGATTGGCTAATTCACCCCTCCACTTT	CASSYPRGLANSPLHF
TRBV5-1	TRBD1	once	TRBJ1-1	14	TGCGCCAGCAGCATCACAGGGGTGGACACTGAAGCTTTCTTT	CASSITGVDTEAFF